This passage covers 22 T cell receptor beta chains from one sample sequenced in a study of regulatory T cells in long-lasting Graves disease. Libraries of TCR beta came from iRepertoire HTBI primers plus Arm-PCR of CDR3 regions. Using its own MiXCR run on the multiplex PCR reads, TCRdb lists one record per CDR3 protein. Of roughly 610,000 distinct CDR3 sequences detected, roughly a sixth appear once; the ten largest clones hold 12%. Time point denoted: newly diagnosed GD, antithyroid drugs for less than 3 months. From PBMCs, RNA was extracted and then used to make the TCR library. The same specimen was also included in a second study, on T cells in Graves' hyperthyroidism and ophthalmopathy.

The specimen was peripheral blood mononuclear cells (PBMCs), collected at new diagnosis, from a patient treated with antithyroid drugs. These receptors were taken from a man younger than 35 with Graves disease.

V usage is TRBV20-1 and J usage is TRBJ2-7; 8 nucleotides agree with TRBD2. V trimming: 2 bases; J trimming: 3 bases; junction bases outside the gene matches: 3. The CDR3 runs 13 residues. Germline V gives CDR1 DFQATT, CDR2 SNEGSKA (reference sequence). The CDR3 sequence: CSARLAGFYEQYF. As DNA, the CDR3 is TGCAGTGCTAGACTAGCGGGTTTCTACGAGCAGTACTTC.

This clonotype was seen repeatedly, ten times or more. The rearrangement uses TRBV30 and TRBJ2-1, with 8 positions matching TRBD2. The CDR3 is 14 residues long. With 7 bases clipped from V and 1 base from J, the junction kept 6 bases outside the gene matches. CDR1 and CDR2 (germline): GTSNPN, SVGIG (reference sequence). This CDR3 reads CASSGSLSYNEQFF. The CDR3 bases are TGTGCCTCGAGCGGGAGTTTGTCCTACAATGAGCAGTTCTTC.

This chain uses TRBV12-5 with TRBJ2-7, with 7 bases matching TRBD1. CDR3 length equals 13 residues. The germline V gene has CDR1 LGHNT and CDR2 FRNRAP. V lost 6 bases, J lost 5 bases, and 7 bases stayed unmatched. The CDR3 spells CASGLQDRDEQYF. CDR3 bases: TGTGCTAGTGGATTACAAGACAGGGACGAGCAGTACTTC.

This rearrangement joins TRBV19 to TRBJ1-5, with D unclear. V lost 3 bases, J lost 8 bases, and 17 bases lay in between. Per the germline V gene, CDR1 is LNHDA and CDR2 is SQIVND (reference sequence). CDR3 length equals 15 residues. The CDR3 here is CASSIERVGKEPQHF. The CDR3 DNA is TGTGCCAGTAGTATTGAACGGGTAGGTAAGGAGCCCCAGCATTTT.

This clonotype has only a few counts. The chain employs TRBV10-3 and TRBJ2-1, with D possibly being TRBD1 (5 bases). Trimming left V 10 bases short and J 10 bases short, with 20 bases between. Germline loops: CDR1 ENHRY, CDR2 SYGVKD. This CDR3 is built from 13 residues. The CDR3 DNA is TGTGCCACCCGAGAGACAGACTCCTTCGAGCAGTTCTTC. Amino acid sequence: CATRETDSFEQFF.

This clonotype has just a few counts. The V gene is TRBV20-1, the J gene TRBJ2-7, with 14 bases lining up with TRBD2. In germline, CDR1 is DFQATT, CDR2 SNEGSKA (reference sequence). The CDR3 is 13 amino acids. V was pared by 0 bases and J by 12 bases, with 4 bases of the junction left unmatched. Here the CDR3 reads CSARDTGTSGRYF. The CDR3 DNA is TGCAGTGCTAGAGACACCGGGACTAGCGGGAGGTACTTC.

The rearrangement joins TRBV20-1 to TRBJ1-1; 8 nucleotides line up with TRBD1. The V and J ends lost 3 bases and 0 bases, in that order; junction bases with no gene match: 6. The CDR3 spans 15 residues. The V gene's germline CDR1 is DFQATT and CDR2 SNEGSKA (reference sequence). The CDR3 DNA reads as TGCAGTGCTAGGGTTCAGGACAGGGTGAACACTGAAGCTTTCTTT. As protein: CSARVQDRVNTEAFF.

The gene calls are TRBV7-9 and TRBJ1-1; D unclear. The V end lost 3 bases, the J end lost 0 bases, and 8 bases lay between the germline ends. Germline CDR1 reads SEHNR; CDR2 reads FQNEAQ (reference sequence). This CDR3 is 14 amino acids long. CDR3 bases: TGTGCCAGCAGCTTCAGTTTAATGAACACTGAAGCTTTCTTT. Translating it yields CASSFSLMNTEAFF. Supplemented by reference TRBV7-9 and TRBJ1-1, the full variable domain reads DTGVSQNPRHKITKRGQNVTFRCDPISEHNRLYWYRQTLGQGPEFLTYFQNEAQLEKSRLLSDRFSAERPKGSFSTLEIQRTEQGDSAMYLCASSFSLMNTEAFFGQGTRLTVV.

The sample holds a few counts of this clonotype. V and J are TRBV19 and TRBJ2-2; D might be TRBD1 (6 bases). In germline, CDR1 is LNHDA, CDR2 SQIVND (reference sequence). The germline V and J ends were trimmed by 10 bases and 1 base, with 13 bases remaining between them. The CDR3 has 14 amino acids. This chain's CDR3 is CATPGTRNTGELFF. CDR3 DNA sequence: TGTGCCACTCCAGGGACAAGGAACACCGGGGAGCTGTTTTTT.

This clonotype was seen a handful of times. The chain couples TRBV18 to TRBJ1-4, with D possibly TRBD1 on 5 matching bases. Germline loops: CDR1 KGHSH, CDR2 LQKENI. The CDR3 sequence is 15 residues long. Trimming cost V 0 bases and J 5 bases, with 10 bases left between them. The CDR3 DNA is TGTGCCAGCTCACCACCCGGGGCAGGGAATGAAAAACTGTTTTTT. This codes for CASSPPGAGNEKLFF.

Points on this clonotype: Since no conserved phenylalanine or tryptophan closes the CDR3, a read error is the likely cause. V and J are TRBV28 and TRBJ1-1; weak D call: TRBD1 (5 bases). CDR1 is MDHEN, CDR2 SYDVKM, per germline. The CDR3 runs 14 residues. Trimming removed 6 bases from V and 1 base from J, with 12 bases in between. CDR3 amino acids: CASSWGRPNTEAFS. CDR3 coding DNA: TGTGCCAGCAGCTGGGGACGACCGAACACTGAAGCTTTCTCT.

This clonotype has only a few counts. The rearrangement uses TRBV20-1 and TRBJ1-1; 11 nucleotides align to TRBD1. Per germline, CDR1 DFQATT and CDR2 SNEGSKA (reference sequence). The V and J ends lost 6 bases and 1 base, in that order; junction bases with no gene match: 13. This CDR3 has 17 amino acids. CDR3 protein: CSATPPPGQGENTEAFF. CDR3 coding DNA: TGCAGTGCCACTCCGCCCCCGGGACAGGGGGAGAACACTGAAGCTTTCTTT.

This clonotype has at least ten counts. The chain employs TRBV12-3 or TRBV12-4 and TRBJ2-7; D might be TRBD1 (6 bases). The CDR3 covers 15 residues. V was clipped by 1 base and J by 3 bases, with 13 bases between them. In DNA form, the CDR3 reads TGTGCCAGCAGTTTAGAACAGGGCGTATACTACGAGCAGTACTTC. This encodes CASSLEQGVYYEQYF.

This clonotype came up many times. The chain has TRBV30 and TRBJ2-3; D is tentatively TRBD1 or TRBD2 (5 bases each). In germline, CDR1 is GTSNPN, CDR2 SVGIG (reference sequence). The length of the CDR3 is 11 residues. V lost 0 bases to trimming and J lost 10 bases, with 8 bases between them. The CDR3 region is CAWSVGGPQYF. Here the CDR3 DNA reads TGTGCCTGGAGTGTTGGGGGTCCGCAGTATTTT.

Only a few counts were recorded for this clonotype. The chain is built from TRBV20-1 and TRBJ1-2; possible D gene TRBD1, 6 bases. The CDR3 is 12 residues long. Germline CDR1 reads DFQATT; CDR2 reads SNEGSKA (reference sequence). The germline V and J ends were trimmed by 2 bases and 6 bases, with 10 bases remaining between them. CDR3: CSARLGGDGYTF. CDR3 bases: TGCAGTGCTAGATTAGGGGGGGATGGCTACACCTTC.

This clonotype was recorded many times. V and J are TRBV12-3 or TRBV12-4 and TRBJ2-1, with a possible D match to TRBD1 (6 bases). Trimming removed 6 bases at V and 7 bases at J, with 22 bases between. This CDR3 has 16 residues. CDR3 in DNA: TGTGCCAGCAGCCACTTAGATTGGGACAAGTGGAATGAGCAGTTCTTC. Protein: CASSHLDWDKWNEQFF.

The sample holds a few counts of this clonotype. The chain combines TRBV7-3 with TRBJ2-7, with a tentative D call TRBD2 (5 bases). V lost 2 bases and J 6 bases, leaving 11 bases between the germline ends. CDR1 and CDR2 (germline): SGHTA, FQGTGA. The CDR3 has 13 residues. The CDR3 DNA is TGTGCCAGCAGCTTAGCTAGCTCCGGCGAGCAGTACTTC. Translated, it gives CASSLASSGEQYF.

Ten or more counts support this clonotype. The genes are TRBV11-2 and TRBJ2-3, with TRBD2 matching over 7 bases. Germline V gene lookup returns CDR1 SGHAT and CDR2 FQNNGV. V dropped 0 bases and J dropped 0; count of bases not matched to a gene: 3. There are 16 residues in the CDR3. The CDR3 spells CASSLEVGLSTDTQYF. DNA for the CDR3: TGTGCCAGCAGCTTAGAAGTGGGACTAAGCACAGATACGCAGTATTTT.

This clonotype was picked up many times. The rearrangement uses TRBV12-3 or TRBV12-4 and TRBJ2-2; 8 bases agree with TRBD2. Trimming at V came to 6 bases and at J to 6 bases, leaving 12 bases not matched to a gene. CDR3 size: 16 residues. CDR3 DNA sequence: TGTGCCAGCAGCCCAGCGGGGGAGGGAATGCCCGGGGAGCTGTTTTTT. Translated: CASSPAGEGMPGELFF.

This clonotype came up many times. The CDR3 protein is CAWTPVLKYF. CDR3 coding DNA: TGTGCCTGGACCCCGGTATTAAAGTATTTT. The V gene is TRBV30, the J gene TRBJ2-3; no clear D. This CDR3 is built from 10 residues. In germline, CDR1 is GTSNPN, CDR2 SVGIG (reference sequence). Between the trimmed V and J ends, which lost 4 bases and 13 bases, there was a span of 12 bases.

This clonotype was detected a few times. The chain uses TRBV9 and TRBJ2-6; no firm D call. From germline, CDR1 is SGDLS and CDR2 YYNGEE. This CDR3 has 16 amino acids. Trimming left V 4 bases short and J 0 bases short, with 11 bases between. CDR3 amino acids: CASSSDRSSGANVLTF. CDR3 sequence (DNA): TGTGCCAGCAGCTCAGATCGAAGCTCTGGGGCCAACGTCCTGACTTTC.

The sample holds many counts of this clonotype. The gene calls are TRBV18 and TRBJ2-7; D is unclear. Germline CDR1 is KGHSH and CDR2 is LQKENI. The CDR3 is 13 amino acids. Trimming cost V 4 bases and J 5 bases, with 12 bases left between them. In DNA form, the CDR3 reads TGTGCCAGCTCACTTGGACGCACCGACGAGCAGTACTTC. Its translation is CASSLGRTDEQYF.